This T cell receptor beta chain was sequenced for a study of T-cell memory formation after mild COVID-19. This clonotype showed up just once. V lost 1 base and J 1 base, leaving 11 bases between the germline ends. The germline V gene encodes CDR1 LGHDT and CDR2 YNNKEL (reference sequence). This CDR3 spans 15 amino acids. A 5'RACE reaction primed in the constant segment made cDNA libraries of TCR alpha and TCR beta, and these carried sample barcodes and UMIs. A single record per CDR3 protein comes from TCRdb applying MiXCR to the 5' RACE reads. The sample lists fewer than 550,000 distinct CDR3 sequences, approximately 20% occurring once.

The specimen was PBMCs or a T cell subset sorted from them (not recorded which). The rearrangement uses TRBV3-1 and TRBJ2-7; the D is unclear. The receptor's source is an adult woman who had mild COVID-19 (a few samples of this study predate the infection). Cell type and time point are not known. CDR3 sequence reads: CASSQVPDSSYEQYF. CDR3 DNA: TGTGCCAGCAGCCAAGTTCCGGATTCTTCCTACGAGCAGTACTTC.